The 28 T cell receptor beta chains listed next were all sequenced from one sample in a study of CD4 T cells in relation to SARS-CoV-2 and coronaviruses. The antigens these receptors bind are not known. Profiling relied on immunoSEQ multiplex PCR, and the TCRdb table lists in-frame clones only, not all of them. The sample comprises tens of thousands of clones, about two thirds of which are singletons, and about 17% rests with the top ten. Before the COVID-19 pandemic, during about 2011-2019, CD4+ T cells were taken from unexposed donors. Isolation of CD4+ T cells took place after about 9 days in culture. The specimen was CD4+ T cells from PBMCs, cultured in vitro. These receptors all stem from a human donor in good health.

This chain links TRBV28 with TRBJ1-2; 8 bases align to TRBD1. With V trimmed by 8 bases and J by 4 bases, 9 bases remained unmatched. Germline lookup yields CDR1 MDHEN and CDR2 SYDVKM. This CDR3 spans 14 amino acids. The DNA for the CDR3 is TGTGCCAGCGTACAGGGGGTGCTTAGCTATGGCTACACCTTC. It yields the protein CASVQGVLSYGYTF.

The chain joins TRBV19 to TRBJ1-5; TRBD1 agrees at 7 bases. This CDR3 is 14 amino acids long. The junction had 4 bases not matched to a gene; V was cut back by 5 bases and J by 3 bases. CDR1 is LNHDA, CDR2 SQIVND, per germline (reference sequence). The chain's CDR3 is CASSPGTVNQPQHF. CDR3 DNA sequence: TGTGCCAGTAGTCCCGGGACAGTCAATCAGCCCCAGCATTTT.

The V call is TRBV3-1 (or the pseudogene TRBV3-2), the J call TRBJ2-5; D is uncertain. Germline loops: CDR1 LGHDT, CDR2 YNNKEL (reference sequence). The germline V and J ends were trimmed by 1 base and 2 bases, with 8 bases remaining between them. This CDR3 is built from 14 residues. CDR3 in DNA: TGTGCCAGCAGCCAAGCTGGCGGTCAAGAGACCCAGTACTTC. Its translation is CASSQAGGQETQYF.

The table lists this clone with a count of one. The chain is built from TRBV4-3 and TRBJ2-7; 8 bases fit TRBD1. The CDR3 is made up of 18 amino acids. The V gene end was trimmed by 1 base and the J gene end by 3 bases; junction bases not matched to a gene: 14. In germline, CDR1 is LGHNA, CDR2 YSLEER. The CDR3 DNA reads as TGCGCCAGCAGCCAAGGCGGGGAGAAGGGCAGGGGGCTCTACGAGCAGTACTTC. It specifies CASSQGGEKGRGLYEQYF.

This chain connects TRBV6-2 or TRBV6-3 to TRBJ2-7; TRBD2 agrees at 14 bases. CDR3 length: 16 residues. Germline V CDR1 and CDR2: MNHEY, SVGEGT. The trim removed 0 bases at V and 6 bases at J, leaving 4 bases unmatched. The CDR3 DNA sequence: TGTGCCAGCAGTTACTCCGGGACTAGCGGGAGTGGCGAGCAGTACTTC. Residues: CASSYSGTSGSGEQYF.

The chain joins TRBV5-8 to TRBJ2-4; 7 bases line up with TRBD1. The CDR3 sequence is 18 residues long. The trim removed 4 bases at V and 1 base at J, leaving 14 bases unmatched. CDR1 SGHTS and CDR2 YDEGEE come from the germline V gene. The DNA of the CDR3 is TGTGCCAGCAGCCTCCCCCGACAGGGCCAGAGGGCCAAAAACATTCAGTACTTC. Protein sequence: CASSLPRQGQRAKNIQYF.

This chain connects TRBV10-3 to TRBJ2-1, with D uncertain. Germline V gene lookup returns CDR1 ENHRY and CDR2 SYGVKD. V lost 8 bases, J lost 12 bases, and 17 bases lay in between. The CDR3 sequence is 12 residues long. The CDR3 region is CAIGPLAAAQFF. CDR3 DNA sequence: TGTGCCATCGGCCCTCTCGCGGCGGCGCAGTTCTTC.

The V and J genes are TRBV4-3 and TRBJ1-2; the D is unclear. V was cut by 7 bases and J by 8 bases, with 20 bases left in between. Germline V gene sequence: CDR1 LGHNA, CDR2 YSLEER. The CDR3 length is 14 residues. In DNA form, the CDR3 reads TGCGCCAGCATAGGAAGTTCGACCGGCGGAGGCTACACCTTC. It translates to CASIGSSTGGGYTF.

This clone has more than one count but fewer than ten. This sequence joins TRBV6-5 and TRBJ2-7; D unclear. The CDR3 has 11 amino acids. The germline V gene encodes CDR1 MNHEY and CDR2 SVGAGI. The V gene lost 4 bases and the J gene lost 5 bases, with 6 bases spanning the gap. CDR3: CASSSYHEQYF. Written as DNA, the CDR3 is TGTGCCAGCAGTTCGTACCACGAGCAGTACTTC.

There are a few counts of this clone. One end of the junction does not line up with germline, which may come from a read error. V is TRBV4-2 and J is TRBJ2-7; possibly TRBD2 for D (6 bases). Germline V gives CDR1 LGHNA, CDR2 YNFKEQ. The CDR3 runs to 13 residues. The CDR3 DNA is TGTGCCAGCAGCCAAGTTACTGGGGAGGAATCTTGTTTC. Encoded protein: CASSQVTGEESCF.

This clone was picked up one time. The CDR3 reads CASSLEAGWSYEQYF. DNA of the CDR3: TGTGCCAGCAGCTTAGAAGCAGGGTGGTCCTACGAGCAGTACTTC. The V and J genes are TRBV11-2 and TRBJ2-7, with TRBD1 as a possible D gene (5 bases). CDR3 size: 15 residues. Germline values: CDR1 SGHAT, CDR2 FQNNGV. Trimming removed 0 bases from V and 1 base from J, with 10 bases in between.

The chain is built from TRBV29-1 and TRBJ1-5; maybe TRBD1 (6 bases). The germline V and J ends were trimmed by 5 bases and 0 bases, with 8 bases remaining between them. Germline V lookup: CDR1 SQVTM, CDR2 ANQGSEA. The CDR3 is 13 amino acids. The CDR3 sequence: CSVSRGSNQPQHF. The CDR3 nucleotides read TGCAGCGTTAGCAGGGGTAGCAATCAGCCCCAGCATTTT.

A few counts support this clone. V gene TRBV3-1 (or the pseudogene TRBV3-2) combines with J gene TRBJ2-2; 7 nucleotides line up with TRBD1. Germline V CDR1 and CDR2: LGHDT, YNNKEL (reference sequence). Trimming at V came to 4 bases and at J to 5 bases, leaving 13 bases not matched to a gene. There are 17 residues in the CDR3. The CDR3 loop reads CASSRNQGVGLTGELFF. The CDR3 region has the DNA TGTGCCAGCAGCCGAAACCAGGGGGTTGGTCTAACCGGGGAGCTGTTTTTT.

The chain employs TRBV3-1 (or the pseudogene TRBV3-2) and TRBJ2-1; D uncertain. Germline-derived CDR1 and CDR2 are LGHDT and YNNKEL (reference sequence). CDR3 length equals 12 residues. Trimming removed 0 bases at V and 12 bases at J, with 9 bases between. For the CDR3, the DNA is TGTGCCAGCAGCCAAGAGCTGCCAGTGCAGTTCTTC. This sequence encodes CASSQELPVQFF.

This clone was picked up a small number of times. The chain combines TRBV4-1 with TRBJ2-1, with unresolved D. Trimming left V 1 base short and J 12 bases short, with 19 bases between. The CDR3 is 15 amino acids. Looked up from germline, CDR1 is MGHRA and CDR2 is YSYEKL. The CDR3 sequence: CASSQVVIGVRWQFF. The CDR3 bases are TGCGCCAGCAGCCAAGTAGTGATCGGCGTCCGTTGGCAGTTCTTC.

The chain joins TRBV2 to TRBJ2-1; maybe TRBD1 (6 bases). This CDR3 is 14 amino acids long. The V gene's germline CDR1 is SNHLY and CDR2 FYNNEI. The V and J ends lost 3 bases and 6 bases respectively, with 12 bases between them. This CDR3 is CASSEGALSNEQFF. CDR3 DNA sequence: TGTGCCAGCAGTGAGGGGGCGCTTTCCAATGAGCAGTTCTTC.

CDR3 protein: CASSWGRADTGELFF. CDR3 DNA sequence: TGCGCCAGCAGCTGGGGGCGGGCCGATACCGGGGAGCTGTTTTTT. The chain joins TRBV5-1 to TRBJ2-2, with D perhaps TRBD1 (6 bases). CDR3 size: 15 residues. V was trimmed by 3 bases and J by 5 bases, leaving 14 bases between them. Germline-derived CDR1 and CDR2 are SGHRS and YFSETQ.

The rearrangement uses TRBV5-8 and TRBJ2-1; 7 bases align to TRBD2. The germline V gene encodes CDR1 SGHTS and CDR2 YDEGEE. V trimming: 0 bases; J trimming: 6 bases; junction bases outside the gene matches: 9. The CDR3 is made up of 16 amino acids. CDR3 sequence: CASSLETRSGGNEQFF. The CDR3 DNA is TGTGCCAGCAGCTTGGAGACCAGGTCGGGGGGCAATGAGCAGTTCTTC.

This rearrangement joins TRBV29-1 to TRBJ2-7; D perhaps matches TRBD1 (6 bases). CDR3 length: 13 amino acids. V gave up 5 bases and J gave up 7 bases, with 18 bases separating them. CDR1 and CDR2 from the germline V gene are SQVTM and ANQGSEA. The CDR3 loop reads CSVQQGNLYEQYF. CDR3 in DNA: TGCAGCGTTCAACAGGGAAACCTATATGAGCAGTACTTC.

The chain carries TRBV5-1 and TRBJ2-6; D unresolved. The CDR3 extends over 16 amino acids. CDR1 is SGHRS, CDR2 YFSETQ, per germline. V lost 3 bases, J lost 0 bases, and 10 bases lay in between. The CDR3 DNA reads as TGCGCCAGCAGCTCCACTACCGTCTCTGGGGCCAACGTCCTGACTTTC. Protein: CASSSTTVSGANVLTF. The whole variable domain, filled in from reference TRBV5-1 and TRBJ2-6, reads KAGVTQTPRYLIKTRGQQVTLSCSPISGHRSVSWYQQTPGQGLQFLFEYFSETQRNKGNFPGRFSGRQFSNSRSEMNVSTLELGDSALYLCASSSTTVSGANVLTFGAGSRLTVL.

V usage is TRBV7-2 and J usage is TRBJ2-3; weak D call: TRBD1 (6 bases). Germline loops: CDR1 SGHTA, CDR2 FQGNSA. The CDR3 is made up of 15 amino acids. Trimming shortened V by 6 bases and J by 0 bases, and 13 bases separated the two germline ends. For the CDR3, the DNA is TGTGCCAGCAGGTTTAGGGGGATAAGCACAGATACGCAGTATTTT. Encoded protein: CASRFRGISTDTQYF.

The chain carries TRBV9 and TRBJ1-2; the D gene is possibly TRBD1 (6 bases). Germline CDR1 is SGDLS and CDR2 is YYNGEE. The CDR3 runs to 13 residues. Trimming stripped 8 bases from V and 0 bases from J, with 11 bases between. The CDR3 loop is CARGDKPNYGYTF. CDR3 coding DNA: TGTGCCAGGGGGGACAAGCCTAACTATGGCTACACCTTC.

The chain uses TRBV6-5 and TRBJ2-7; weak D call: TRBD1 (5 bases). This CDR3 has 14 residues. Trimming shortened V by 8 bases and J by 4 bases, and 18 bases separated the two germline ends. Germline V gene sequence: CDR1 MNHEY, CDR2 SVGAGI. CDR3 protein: CASGLGSRDYEQYF. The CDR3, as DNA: TGTGCCAGCGGTCTGGGTAGCAGGGATTACGAGCAGTACTTC.

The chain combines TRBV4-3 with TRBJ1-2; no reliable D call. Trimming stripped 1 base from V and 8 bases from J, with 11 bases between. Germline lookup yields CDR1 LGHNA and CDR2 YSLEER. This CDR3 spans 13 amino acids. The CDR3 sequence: CASSQVREQGYTF. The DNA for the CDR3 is TGCGCCAGCAGCCAAGTTAGGGAACAAGGCTACACCTTC.

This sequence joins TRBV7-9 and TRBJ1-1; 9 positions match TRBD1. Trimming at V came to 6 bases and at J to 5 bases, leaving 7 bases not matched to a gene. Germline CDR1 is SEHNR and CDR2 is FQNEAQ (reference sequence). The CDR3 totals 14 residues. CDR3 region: CASRLVTGGTEAFF. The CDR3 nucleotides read TGTGCCAGCAGGCTCGTGACAGGGGGGACTGAAGCTTTCTTT.

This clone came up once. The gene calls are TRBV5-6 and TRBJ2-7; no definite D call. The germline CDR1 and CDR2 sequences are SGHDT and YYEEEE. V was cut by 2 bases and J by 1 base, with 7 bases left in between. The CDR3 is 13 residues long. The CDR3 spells CASSFGHSYEQYF. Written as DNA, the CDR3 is TGTGCCAGCAGCTTTGGCCATTCCTACGAGCAGTACTTC.

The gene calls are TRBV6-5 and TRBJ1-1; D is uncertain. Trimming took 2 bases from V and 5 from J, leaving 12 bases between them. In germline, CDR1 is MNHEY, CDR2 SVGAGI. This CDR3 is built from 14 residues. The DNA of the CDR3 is TGTGCCAGCAGTTACCCGGACGGCAGAACTGAAGCTTTCTTT. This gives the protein CASSYPDGRTEAFF.

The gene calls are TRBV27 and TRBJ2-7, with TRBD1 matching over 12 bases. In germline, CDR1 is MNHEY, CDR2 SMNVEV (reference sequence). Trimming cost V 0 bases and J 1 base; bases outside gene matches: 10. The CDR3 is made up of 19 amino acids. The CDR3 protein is CASSLSGTGGKRQSYEQYF. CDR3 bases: TGTGCCAGCAGTTTATCGGGGACAGGGGGCAAAAGGCAATCCTACGAGCAGTACTTC.